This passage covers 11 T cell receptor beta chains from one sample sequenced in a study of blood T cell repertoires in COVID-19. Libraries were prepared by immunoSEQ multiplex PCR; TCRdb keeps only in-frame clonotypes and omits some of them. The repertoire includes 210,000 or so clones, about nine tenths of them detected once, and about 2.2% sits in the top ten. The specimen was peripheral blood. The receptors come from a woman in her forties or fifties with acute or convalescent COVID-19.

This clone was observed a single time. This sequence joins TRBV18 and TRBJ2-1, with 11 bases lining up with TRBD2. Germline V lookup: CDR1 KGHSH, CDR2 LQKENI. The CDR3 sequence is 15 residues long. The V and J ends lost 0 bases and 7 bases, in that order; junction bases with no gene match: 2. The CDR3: CASSPPGLADNEQFF. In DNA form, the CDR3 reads TGTGCCAGCTCACCACCGGGACTAGCGGATAATGAGCAGTTCTTC.

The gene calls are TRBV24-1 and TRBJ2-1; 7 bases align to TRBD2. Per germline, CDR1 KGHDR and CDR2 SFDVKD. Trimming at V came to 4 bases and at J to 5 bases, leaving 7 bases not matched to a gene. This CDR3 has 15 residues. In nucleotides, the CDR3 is TGTGCCACCAGTGAGTCCGGGACTATTAACAATGAGCAGTTCTTC. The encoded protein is CATSESGTINNEQFF.

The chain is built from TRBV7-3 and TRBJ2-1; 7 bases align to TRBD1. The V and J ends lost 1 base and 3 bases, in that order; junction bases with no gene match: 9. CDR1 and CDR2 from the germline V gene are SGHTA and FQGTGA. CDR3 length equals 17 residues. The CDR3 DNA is TGTGCCAGCAGCTTAATCGCGGACAGGAGTTACTACAATGAGCAGTTCTTC. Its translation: CASSLIADRSYYNEQFF.

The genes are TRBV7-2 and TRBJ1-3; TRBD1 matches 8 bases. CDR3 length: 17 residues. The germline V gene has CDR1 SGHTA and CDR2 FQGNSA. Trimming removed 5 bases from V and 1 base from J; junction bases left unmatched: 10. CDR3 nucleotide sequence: TGTGCCAGCAGCAAACCATATGACAGGGGATCTGGAAACACCATATATTTT. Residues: CASSKPYDRGSGNTIYF.

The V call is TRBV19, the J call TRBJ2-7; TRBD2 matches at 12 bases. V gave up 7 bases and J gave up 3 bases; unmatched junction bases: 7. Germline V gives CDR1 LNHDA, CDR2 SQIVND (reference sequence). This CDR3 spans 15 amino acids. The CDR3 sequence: CASTRTSGGRYEQYF. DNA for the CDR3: TGTGCCAGTACCCGAACTAGCGGGGGGCGCTACGAGCAGTACTTC.

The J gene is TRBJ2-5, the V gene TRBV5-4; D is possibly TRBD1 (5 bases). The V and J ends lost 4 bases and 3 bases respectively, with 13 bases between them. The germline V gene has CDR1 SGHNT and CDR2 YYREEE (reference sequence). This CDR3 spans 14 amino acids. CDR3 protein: CASSLESREETQYF. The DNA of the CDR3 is TGTGCCAGCAGCCTGGAGTCCAGGGAAGAGACCCAGTACTTC.

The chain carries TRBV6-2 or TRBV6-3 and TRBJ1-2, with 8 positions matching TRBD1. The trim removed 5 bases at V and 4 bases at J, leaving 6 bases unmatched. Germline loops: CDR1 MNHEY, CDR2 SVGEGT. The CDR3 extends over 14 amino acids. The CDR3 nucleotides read TGTGCCAGCAGTGACAGGGGAAGGATCTATGGCTACACCTTC. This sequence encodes CASSDRGRIYGYTF.

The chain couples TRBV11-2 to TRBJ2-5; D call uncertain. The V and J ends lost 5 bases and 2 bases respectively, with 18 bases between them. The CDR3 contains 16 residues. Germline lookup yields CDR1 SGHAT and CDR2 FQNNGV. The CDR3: CASSLGGRFMQETQYF. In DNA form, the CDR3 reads TGTGCCAGCAGCCTCGGTGGTCGCTTCATGCAAGAGACCCAGTACTTC.

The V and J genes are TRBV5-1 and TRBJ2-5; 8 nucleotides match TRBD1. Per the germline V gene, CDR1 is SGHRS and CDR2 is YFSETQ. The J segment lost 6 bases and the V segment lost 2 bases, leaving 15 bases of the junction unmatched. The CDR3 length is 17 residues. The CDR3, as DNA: TGCGCCAGCAGCTTAGGCGGGACAGGACAGGGTCAGAAGACCCAGTACTTC. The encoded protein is CASSLGGTGQGQKTQYF.

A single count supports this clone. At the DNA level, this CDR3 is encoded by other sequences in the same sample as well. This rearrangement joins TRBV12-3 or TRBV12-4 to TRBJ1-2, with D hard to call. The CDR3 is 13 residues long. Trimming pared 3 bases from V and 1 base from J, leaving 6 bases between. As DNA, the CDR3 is TGTGCCAGCAGTTTGGCGGGTAACTATGGCTACACCTTC. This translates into CASSLAGNYGYTF.

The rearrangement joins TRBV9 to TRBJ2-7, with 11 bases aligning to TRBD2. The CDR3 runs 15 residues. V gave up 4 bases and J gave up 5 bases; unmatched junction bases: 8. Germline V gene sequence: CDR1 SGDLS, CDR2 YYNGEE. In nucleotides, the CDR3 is TGTGCCAGCAGCCGGGATAGCGGGGGGGCGGACGAGCAGTACTTC. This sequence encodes CASSRDSGGADEQYF.